Each of the 27 T cell receptor beta chains below was sequenced from the same sample in a study of siplizumab effects on memory and regulatory T cells. The method was immunoSEQ multiplex PCR; TCRdb's version includes in-frame clones alone and lacks a portion of them. The data hold tens of thousands of clones, with 85% to 95% observed a single time. Sequenced input: non-Treg CD4+ T cells sorted from blood. The receptors here all came from a human donor in good health.

This chain links TRBV5-1 with TRBJ1-2; 11 bases fit TRBD1. The CDR3 contains 18 residues. The V gene's germline CDR1 is SGHRS and CDR2 YFSETQ. Trimming cost V 0 bases and J 4 bases; bases outside gene matches: 11. The CDR3 coding sequence is TGCGCCAGCAGCTTGGCCGGCCTGAGGACAGGGGGCCGCTATGGCTACACCTTC. The encoded protein is CASSLAGLRTGGRYGYTF.

The chain is built from TRBV15 and TRBJ2-1, with 10 nucleotides matching TRBD2. This CDR3 is 16 amino acids long. The junction had 4 bases not matched to a gene; V was cut back by 0 bases and J by 5 bases. Germline-derived CDR1 and CDR2 are LNHNV and YYDKDF (reference sequence). CDR3 DNA sequence: TGTGCCACCAGCAGAGATGAGCGGGAGGGAGACAATGAGCAGTTCTTC. Translated: CATSRDEREGDNEQFF.

This chain connects TRBV5-1 to TRBJ1-6; TRBD1 matches at 8 bases. CDR1 and CDR2 (germline): SGHRS, YFSETQ. After removal of 3 bases from V and 9 bases from J, the junction contained 5 bases not matched to a gene. The CDR3 consists of 14 residues. CDR3 region: CASSSQGAGSPLHF. The CDR3, as DNA: TGCGCCAGCAGCTCCCAGGGGGCGGGTTCACCCCTCCACTTT.

The chain carries TRBV7-6 and TRBJ2-7; D may be TRBD1 (6 bases). Deletions cut 1 base from V and 3 bases from J, with 10 bases between. Per germline, CDR1 SGHVS and CDR2 FNYEAQ. The CDR3 totals 14 residues. The CDR3 is CASSLETGIYEQYF. In DNA, the CDR3 is TGTGCCAGCAGCTTAGAGACAGGAATCTACGAGCAGTACTTC. The full variable domain, with the rest looked up from reference TRBV7-6 and TRBJ2-7, is GAGVSQSPRYKVTKRGQDVALRCDPISGHVSLYWYRQALGQGPEFLTYFNYEAQQDKSGLPNDRFSAERPEGSISTLTIQRTEQRDSAMYRCASSLETGIYEQYFGPGTRLTVT.

The CDR3 is CASSGVGRGANQPQHF. DNA for the CDR3: TGTGCCAGCAGTGGGGTTGGCAGGGGGGCGAATCAGCCCCAGCATTTT. This chain links TRBV2 with TRBJ1-5, with 7 bases matching TRBD1. Looked up from germline, CDR1 is SNHLY and CDR2 is FYNNEI. CDR3 length equals 16 residues. V trimming: 4 bases; J trimming: 4 bases; junction bases outside the gene matches: 10.

The rearrangement joins TRBV5-4 to TRBJ1-1, with 8 bases identical to TRBD1. The CDR3 runs to 16 residues. V lost 4 bases to trimming and J lost 5 bases; unmatched junction nucleotides: 13. The germline CDR1 and CDR2 sequences are SGHNT and YYREEE (reference sequence). This CDR3 reads CASSLGQGGGWTEAFF. The CDR3 nucleotides are TGTGCCAGCAGCCTAGGACAGGGAGGGGGGTGGACTGAAGCTTTCTTT.

The chain is built from TRBV18 and TRBJ1-1; 10 nucleotides match TRBD1. CDR1 and CDR2 (germline): KGHSH, LQKENI. This CDR3 spans 16 amino acids. Losses at the gene ends were 3 bases for V and 0 bases for J; bases not matched to a gene: 4. The CDR3 DNA reads as TGTGCCAGCTCACCGGGACAGGGGCGTTTGAACACTGAAGCTTTCTTT. Translated: CASSPGQGRLNTEAFF.

V usage is TRBV5-1 and J usage is TRBJ1-1; 11 nucleotides agree with TRBD1. The CDR3 extends over 17 amino acids. Germline V lookup: CDR1 SGHRS, CDR2 YFSETQ. With 0 bases clipped from V and 5 bases from J, the junction kept 9 bases outside the gene matches. CDR3 DNA sequence: TGCGCCAGCAGCTTGGCAGCTCGGGACAGGGGGTCGACTGAAGCTTTCTTT. Its translation is CASSLAARDRGSTEAFF. The whole variable domain, remainder taken from reference TRBV5-1 and TRBJ1-1, is KAGVTQTPRYLIKTRGQQVTLSCSPISGHRSVSWYQQTPGQGLQFLFEYFSETQRNKGNFPGRFSGRQFSNSRSEMNVSTLELGDSALYLCASSLAARDRGSTEAFFGQGTRLTVV.

This sequence joins TRBV13 and TRBJ2-7; D perhaps matches TRBD1 (6 bases). The V end was cut by 5 bases, the J end by 1 base, with 15 bases between. This CDR3 region has 15 residues. In germline, CDR1 is PRHDT, CDR2 FYEKMQ (reference sequence). DNA for the CDR3: TGTGCCAGCAGCACTCGACAGGAGGCGTCCTACGAGCAGTACTTC. As protein: CASSTRQEASYEQYF.

The V call is TRBV7-8, the J call TRBJ2-7; TRBD1 matches 7 bases. This CDR3 has 14 residues. The V and J ends lost 5 bases and 3 bases, in that order; junction bases with no gene match: 7. Germline CDR1 SGHVS, CDR2 FQNEAQ. The CDR3 DNA sequence: TGTGCCAGCAGCACGGGACAGCTAGTCTACGAGCAGTACTTC. It is translated as CASSTGQLVYEQYF.

V gene TRBV6-1 combines with J gene TRBJ1-2; D is unclear. Germline CDR1 is MNHNS and CDR2 is SASEGT. Between the trimmed V and J ends, which lost 4 bases and 8 bases, there was a span of 14 bases. This CDR3 has 13 residues. CDR3 coding DNA: TGTGCCAGCAGTGCCACTACCTGGGGAGGCTACACCTTC. It codes for CASSATTWGGYTF.

The rearrangement uses TRBV4-1 and TRBJ1-2, with TRBD1 matching over 11 bases. Germline assignment: CDR1 MGHRA and CDR2 YSYEKL. J was trimmed by 5 bases and V by 4 bases; bases with no gene match: 6. There are 15 residues in the CDR3. CDR3 amino acids: CASSPGQGVGYGYTF. The CDR3 DNA follows: TGCGCCAGCAGCCCGGGACAGGGGGTCGGTTATGGCTACACCTTC.

The chain couples TRBV11-3 to TRBJ2-7, with D tentatively TRBD1 (6 bases). Trimming took off 5 bases at V and 2 bases at J, with 13 bases between the two ends. CDR3 size: 14 residues. Germline assignment: CDR1 SGHNT and CDR2 YENEEA. Here the CDR3 reads CASSPGQRTYEQYF. As DNA, the CDR3 is TGTGCCAGCAGCCCAGGACAGCGAACCTACGAGCAGTACTTC.

V usage is TRBV6-5 and J usage is TRBJ1-3, with a possible D match to TRBD1 (5 bases). Trimming removed 0 bases from V and 5 bases from J, with 11 bases in between. Germline V CDR1 and CDR2: MNHEY, SVGAGI. CDR3 size: 15 residues. CDR3: CASSYSNRGRNTIYF. For the CDR3, the DNA is TGTGCCAGCAGTTACTCGAATAGGGGCCGAAACACCATATATTTT.

The gene calls are TRBV19 and TRBJ2-4, with 10 bases aligning to TRBD2. The CDR3 covers 14 residues. J was trimmed by 6 bases and V by 6 bases; bases with no gene match: 5. Looked up from germline, CDR1 is LNHDA and CDR2 is SQIVND (reference sequence). The CDR3 here is CASRPSGGLNIQYF. DNA for the CDR3: TGTGCCAGTAGACCTAGCGGGGGTCTAAACATTCAGTACTTC.

The chain joins TRBV6-5 to TRBJ2-5; 8 nucleotides match TRBD2. V was pared by 4 bases and J by 2 bases, with 3 bases of the junction left unmatched. CDR3 length: 14 amino acids. CDR1 is MNHEY and CDR2 is SVGAGI in the germline V gene. CDR3 DNA sequence: TGTGCCAGCAGTTTGCGGGGGGCACAAGAGACCCAGTACTTC. It encodes CASSLRGAQETQYF.

DNA for the CDR3: TGTGCCAGTCATCCCACTGCAGGGCAGTCTAATGAAAAACTGTTTTTT. It yields the protein CASHPTAGQSNEKLFF. The rearrangement joins TRBV2 to TRBJ1-4; D is perhaps TRBD1 (5 bases). Germline-derived CDR1 and CDR2 are SNHLY and FYNNEI. This CDR3 is 16 amino acids long. V was pared by 9 bases and J by 3 bases, with 20 bases between.

The rearrangement joins TRBV30 to TRBJ1-6, with a possible D match to TRBD1 (5 bases). V lost 0 bases and J 7 bases, leaving 7 bases between the germline ends. This CDR3 has 13 amino acids. CDR1 and CDR2 (germline): GTSNPN, SVGIG (reference sequence). The CDR3 reads CAWSVEGNSPLHF. The CDR3 DNA sequence: TGTGCCTGGAGTGTAGAGGGGAATTCACCCCTCCACTTT.

The V and J genes are TRBV5-4 and TRBJ2-7; D is uncertain. This CDR3 region has 13 residues. Trimming cost V 1 base and J 6 bases, with 11 bases left between them. Germline V gene data show CDR1 as SGHNT and CDR2 as YYREEE (reference sequence). Here the CDR3 reads CASSLSDRREQYF. The CDR3 coding sequence is TGTGCCAGCAGCTTGTCGGACCGGCGCGAGCAGTACTTC.

This chain links TRBV5-1 with TRBJ2-3; D remains unclear. This CDR3 has 11 amino acids. Germline V CDR1 and CDR2: SGHRS, YFSETQ. Trimming pared 2 bases from V and 2 bases from J, leaving 0 bases between. In nucleotides, the CDR3 is TGCGCCAGCAGCTTCACAGATACGCAGTATTTT. This encodes CASSFTDTQYF.

The table lists this clone with a count of one. The V gene is TRBV5-8, the J gene TRBJ2-7; D may be TRBD1 (6 bases). The CDR3 runs to 14 residues. Germline V gene data show CDR1 as SGHTS and CDR2 as YDEGEE. V was cut by 1 base and J by 3 bases, with 11 bases left in between. In DNA form, the CDR3 reads TGTGCCAGCAGCTTGCTAGGGACAAGCTACGAGCAGTACTTC. It translates to CASSLLGTSYEQYF.

V gene TRBV6-6 combines with J gene TRBJ2-7; TRBD2 agrees at 11 bases. Germline V gene data show CDR1 as MNHNY and CDR2 as SVGAGI (reference sequence). The CDR3 covers 15 residues. The junction had 3 bases not matched to a gene; V was cut back by 5 bases and J by 0 bases. CDR3 nucleotides: TGTGCCAGCAGTGGGACTAGCGGAAGCTCCTACGAGCAGTACTTC. Protein product: CASSGTSGSSYEQYF.

This sequence joins TRBV7-8 and TRBJ1-4; weak D call: TRBD1 (5 bases). Deletions cut 5 bases from V and 1 base from J, with 8 bases between. Germline values: CDR1 SGHVS, CDR2 FQNEAQ. This CDR3 spans 14 amino acids. Here the CDR3 DNA reads TGTGCCAGCAGCCCCAGGGTAACTAATGAAAAACTGTTTTTT. Residues: CASSPRVTNEKLFF. The whole variable domain, remainder taken from reference TRBV7-8 and TRBJ1-4, is GAGVSQSPRYKVAKRGQDVALRCDPISGHVSLFWYQQALGQGPEFLTYFQNEAQLDKSGLPSDRFFAERPEGSVSTLKIQRTQQEDSAVYLCASSPRVTNEKLFFGSGTQLSVL.

This clone came up once. The chain carries TRBV6-5 and TRBJ2-7; D call uncertain. The V end was cut by 5 bases, the J end by 4 bases, with 6 bases between. The CDR3 is 11 amino acids. Germline CDR1 is MNHEY and CDR2 is SVGAGI. Here the CDR3 DNA reads TGTGCCAGCAGTCAGAGTTACGAGCAGTACTTC. Amino acids: CASSQSYEQYF.

This chain connects TRBV7-2 to TRBJ2-3; no reliable D call. With 3 bases removed from V and 1 base from J, the gap between germline ends came to 8 bases. This CDR3 region has 14 residues. Germline lookup yields CDR1 SGHTA and CDR2 FQGNSA. The CDR3 region is CASSFRPGTDTQYF. CDR3 bases: TGTGCCAGCAGCTTCCGTCCAGGCACAGATACGCAGTATTTT.

V is TRBV18 and J is TRBJ2-1; D gene ambiguous. Germline V gene data show CDR1 as KGHSH and CDR2 as LQKENI. Trimming pared 3 bases from V and 8 bases from J, leaving 8 bases between. This CDR3 contains 12 residues. The CDR3 here is CASSPGLDEQFF. As DNA, the CDR3 is TGTGCCAGCTCACCGGGGTTGGATGAGCAGTTCTTC.

This chain uses TRBV10-2 with TRBJ1-1; D perhaps matches TRBD1 (5 bases). V was shortened by 7 bases and J by 1 base, with 22 bases between the two germline ends. The CDR3 totals 17 residues. Germline loops: CDR1 WSHSY, CDR2 SAAADI. The CDR3 loop is CASKEGIGFLENTEAFF. CDR3 DNA: TGCGCCAGCAAGGAGGGGATCGGATTTTTGGAGAACACTGAAGCTTTCTTT.